This passage covers 25 T cell receptor beta chains from one sample sequenced in a study of blood T cell repertoires in COVID-19. Only in-frame clones appear in the TCRdb table, and some are missing; sequencing was by immunoSEQ multiplex PCR. The data contain 250,000 or so clones, around 83% of them seen just once; the ten biggest clones take up less than 8.5%. The specimen sequenced was PBMCs or T cells enriched from blood (not recorded which). Receptors originate from a woman aged 50 to 60 who had been exposed to COVID-19.

The V and J genes are TRBV10-3 and TRBJ2-7, with D tentatively TRBD1 (5 bases). This CDR3 is 14 amino acids long. Trimming removed 8 bases from V and 2 bases from J, with 16 bases in between. Germline assignment: CDR1 ENHRY and CDR2 SYGVKD. The CDR3 is CAIRGHQAPYEQYF. The DNA of the CDR3 is TGTGCCATCCGAGGACACCAGGCCCCCTACGAGCAGTACTTC.

This clone was picked up one time. V and J are TRBV18 and TRBJ1-1; D not resolved. V lost 3 bases and J 3 bases, leaving 11 bases between the germline ends. Germline V CDR1 and CDR2: KGHSH, LQKENI. This CDR3 has 14 residues. The CDR3 nucleotides are TGTGCCAGCTCACCCTTGAGGTCCGACACTGAAGCTTTCTTT. Its translation is CASSPLRSDTEAFF.

The chain joins TRBV29-1 to TRBJ2-1, with TRBD2 matching 7 bases. The junction had 10 bases not matched to a gene; V was cut back by 8 bases and J by 6 bases. CDR3 length: 13 residues. Germline loops: CDR1 SQVTM, CDR2 ANQGSEA. The CDR3 region is CSHPGLSSNEQFF. The CDR3, as DNA: TGCAGCCATCCGGGACTATCGAGCAATGAGCAGTTCTTC.

The CDR3 reads CASSPGYGRGYEQFF. The DNA of the CDR3 is TGTGCCAGCAGCCCAGGGTACGGGCGGGGTTATGAGCAGTTCTTC. The chain uses TRBV11-3 and TRBJ2-1, with D maybe TRBD2 (6 bases). The V and J ends lost 5 bases and 8 bases respectively, with 19 bases between them. Germline V gives CDR1 SGHNT, CDR2 YENEEA. The CDR3 totals 15 residues.

The chain carries TRBV5-1 and TRBJ1-1; 8 bases agree with TRBD1. V lost 4 bases and J lost 1; bases outside the gene matches: 9. Germline V gene sequence: CDR1 SGHRS, CDR2 YFSETQ. The CDR3 covers 16 residues. The CDR3 DNA reads as TGCGCCAGCAGCCCTCAGGACAGGGCTTGGAACACTGAAGCTTTCTTT. Its protein is CASSPQDRAWNTEAFF. Full variable domain (rest looked up from reference TRBV5-1 and TRBJ1-1): KAGVTQTPRYLIKTRGQQVTLSCSPISGHRSVSWYQQTPGQGLQFLFEYFSETQRNKGNFPGRFSGRQFSNSRSEMNVSTLELGDSALYLCASSPQDRAWNTEAFFGQGTRLTVV.

The chain has TRBV7-9 and TRBJ1-2; a weak D match, TRBD1 (6 bases). Trimming removed 3 bases from V and 7 bases from J, with 12 bases in between. The germline V gene has CDR1 SEHNR and CDR2 FQNEAQ (reference sequence). This CDR3 is 13 amino acids long. The CDR3: CASSLTGLSGYTF. The CDR3 DNA follows: TGTGCCAGCAGCTTGACAGGCCTGAGTGGCTACACCTTC.

In its sample, this clone was seen a few times. The V call is TRBV28, the J call TRBJ1-2, with TRBD1 as a possible D gene (6 bases). Trimming removed 7 bases from V and 0 bases from J, with 15 bases in between. CDR3 length equals 15 residues. Germline CDR1 is MDHEN and CDR2 is SYDVKM. The CDR3 DNA is TGTGCCAGCAACCCCCCGGACAGAGCTAACTATGGCTACACCTTC. Translated, it gives CASNPPDRANYGYTF.

This clone was observed once. The rearrangement links TRBV5-5 to TRBJ1-1, with TRBD1 matching over 9 bases. The CDR3 is 16 amino acids. The V gene's germline CDR1 is SGHKS and CDR2 YYEKEE (reference sequence). Trimming removed 4 bases from V and 5 bases from J; junction bases left unmatched: 12. The CDR3 nucleotides read TGTGCCAGCAGCCGTACGGACAGGGGATGGCAGACTGAAGCTTTCTTT. Amino acids: CASSRTDRGWQTEAFF.

The genes are TRBV15 and TRBJ1-2; maybe TRBD1 (5 bases). Germline values: CDR1 LNHNV, CDR2 YYDKDF (reference sequence). Trimming stripped 3 bases from V and 2 bases from J, with 16 bases between. This CDR3 comprises 16 residues. CDR3 DNA sequence: TGTGCCACCAGCAGTCATGGGGGGACGGGGAACTATGGCTACACCTTC. This encodes CATSSHGGTGNYGYTF.

CDR3 nucleotide sequence: TGTGCCAGCAGCCTCTGGACAGGGTTTAAGGATGGCTACACCTTC. Translation: CASSLWTGFKDGYTF. This sequence joins TRBV5-6 and TRBJ1-2, with 8 nucleotides matching TRBD1. The CDR3 consists of 15 residues. Germline lookup yields CDR1 SGHDT and CDR2 YYEEEE. V gave up 4 bases and J gave up 6 bases; unmatched junction bases: 11.

V usage is TRBV19 and J usage is TRBJ1-5; D not resolved. The CDR3 spans 15 residues. Trimming took off 1 base at V and 3 bases at J, with 10 bases between the two ends. Germline V gene data show CDR1 as LNHDA and CDR2 as SQIVND (reference sequence). Here the CDR3 DNA reads TGTGCCAGTAGTATAGTCCGGGAGAACAATCAGCCCCAGCATTTT. Translated: CASSIVRENNQPQHF.

V is TRBV5-1 and J is TRBJ2-1, with a weak D call TRBD2 (6 bases). The germline V gene encodes CDR1 SGHRS and CDR2 YFSETQ. The germline V and J ends were trimmed by 5 bases and 7 bases, with 16 bases remaining between them. This CDR3 has 14 amino acids. The CDR3 loop reads CASSSTLAINEQFF. DNA for the CDR3: TGCGCCAGCAGTTCAACCCTAGCGATAAATGAGCAGTTCTTC.

The rearrangement joins TRBV3-1 (or the pseudogene TRBV3-2) to TRBJ1-2; maybe TRBD1 (6 bases). The CDR3 is made up of 17 amino acids. Germline values: CDR1 LGHDT, CDR2 YNNKEL (reference sequence). Trimming left V 3 bases short and J 1 base short, with 18 bases between. The CDR3 DNA sequence: TGTGCCAGCAGCCAGGAGTTTCCAGGGGATCTTAACTATGGCTACACCTTC. Translation: CASSQEFPGDLNYGYTF.

CDR3 sequence reads: CATSPGGFGEKLFF. DNA for the CDR3: TGTGCCACCAGCCCTGGGGGGTTTGGGGAAAAACTGTTTTTT. This chain connects TRBV15 to TRBJ1-4; perhaps TRBD1 as D (5 bases). The germline CDR1 and CDR2 sequences are LNHNV and YYDKDF (reference sequence). The CDR3 totals 14 residues. V lost 5 bases to trimming and J lost 8 bases, with 15 bases between them.

The V call is TRBV7-2, the J call TRBJ2-5; a possible D gene is TRBD2 (5 bases). The CDR3 totals 12 residues. V gave up 5 bases and J gave up 5 bases, with 9 bases separating them. Germline V gives CDR1 SGHTA, CDR2 FQGNSA. CDR3 region: CASSAWRETQYF. CDR3 coding DNA: TGTGCCAGCAGCGCATGGAGGGAGACCCAGTACTTC.

Only one count was recorded for this clone. The V gene is TRBV30, the J gene TRBJ1-1; the D gene is possibly TRBD1 (6 bases). Germline assignment: CDR1 GTSNPN and CDR2 SVGIG (reference sequence). The CDR3 loop spans 20 amino acids. The germline V and J ends were trimmed by 2 bases and 2 bases, with 30 bases remaining between them. DNA of the CDR3: TGTGCCTGGAGTTCGAAGGGCCTTACAGGGTGGGGCATGGGCAACACTGAAGCTTTCTTT. It yields the protein CAWSSKGLTGWGMGNTEAFF.

V and J are TRBV11-2 and TRBJ1-3, with D unresolved. Germline CDR1 SGHAT, CDR2 FQNNGV. The germline V and J ends were trimmed by 5 bases and 0 bases, with 11 bases remaining between them. The CDR3 is 15 residues long. The CDR3 spells CASSRRVDSGNTIYF. CDR3 DNA: TGTGCCAGCAGCCGACGGGTCGACTCTGGAAACACCATATATTTT.

About this clone itself: The sample has other DNA sequences that encode this CDR3 too. The rearrangement links TRBV11-2 to TRBJ2-3; the D gene is possibly TRBD2 (5 bases). The CDR3 is 13 residues long. CDR1 and CDR2 from the germline V gene are SGHAT and FQNNGV. Trimming took 3 bases from V and 1 from J, leaving 5 bases between them. CDR3 in DNA: TGTGCCAGCAGCTTCGGGGGCACAGATACGCAGTATTTT. Protein: CASSFGGTDTQYF.

This clone has a single count. The V and J genes are TRBV5-6 and TRBJ1-1, with TRBD1 matching over 7 bases. CDR3 length: 13 amino acids. Germline assignment: CDR1 SGHDT and CDR2 YYEEEE. The V segment lost 1 base and the J segment 6 bases; nucleotides outside the gene matches: 3. Written as DNA, the CDR3 is TGTGCCAGCAGCTTGATAGGGGGCCCTGAAGCTTTCTTT. Protein: CASSLIGGPEAFF. The full variable domain, completed using reference TRBV5-6 and TRBJ1-1, is DAGVTQSPTHLIKTRGQQVTLRCSPKSGHDTVSWYQQALGQGPQFIFQYYEEEERQRGNFPDRFSGHQFPNYSSELNVNALLLGDSALYLCASSLIGGPEAFFGQGTRLTVV.

The V call is TRBV5-4, the J call TRBJ2-5, with D perhaps TRBD1 (7 bases). Germline V gives CDR1 SGHNT, CDR2 YYREEE (reference sequence). V gave up 2 bases and J gave up 4 bases, with 18 bases separating them. The CDR3 is 16 residues long. CDR3 sequence reads: CASSLRGAGGRETQYF. CDR3 nucleotides: TGTGCCAGCAGCTTAAGGGGCGCAGGGGGGCGAGAGACCCAGTACTTC.

This clone was seen only once. This chain connects TRBV25-1 to TRBJ1-5, with D perhaps TRBD1 (6 bases). Looked up from germline, CDR1 is MGHDK and CDR2 is SYGVNS. The CDR3 contains 14 residues. V lost 1 base to trimming and J lost 8 bases, with 12 bases between them. The CDR3 is CASSESGVGKPQHF. The DNA of the CDR3 is TGTGCCAGCAGTGAATCAGGGGTCGGGAAGCCCCAGCATTTT.

The chain is built from TRBV27 and TRBJ2-1; 14 bases line up with TRBD2. Germline CDR1 reads MNHEY; CDR2 reads SMNVEV (reference sequence). CDR3 size: 17 residues. J was trimmed by 4 bases and V by 5 bases; bases with no gene match: 7. The CDR3 region has the DNA TGTGCCAGCAGTCTGGGACTAGCGGGGGCCCTATACAATGAGCAGTTCTTC. Protein: CASSLGLAGALYNEQFF.

The chain recombines TRBV11-1 with TRBJ1-1; 8 nucleotides agree with TRBD1. CDR1 is SGHAT and CDR2 is FQDESV in the germline V gene (reference sequence). CDR3 length equals 15 residues. After removal of 3 bases from V and 9 bases from J, the junction contained 12 bases not matched to a gene. The DNA of the CDR3 is TGTGCCAGCAGCTTTAGGGGGACAGGAGGTAGTCAAGCTTTCTTT. This sequence encodes CASSFRGTGGSQAFF.

This clone appeared a few times. The chain employs TRBV29-1 and TRBJ1-2; D gene ambiguous. Germline V gene sequence: CDR1 SQVTM, CDR2 ANQGSEA. V lost 7 bases, J lost 8 bases, and 17 bases lay in between. CDR3 size: 12 residues. CDR3 protein: CSAAHAQAGYTF. DNA for the CDR3: TGCAGCGCTGCCCATGCCCAGGCGGGCTACACCTTC.

The gene calls are TRBV10-1 and TRBJ1-2; TRBD1 agrees at 9 bases. The germline gives CDR1 WNHNN, CDR2 SYGVQD (reference sequence). The CDR3 has 15 residues. Unmatched junction bases numbered 13, after V lost 6 bases and J lost 8 bases. The CDR3, as DNA: TGCGCCAGCAGCTTCGACGGACAGGGGATAGGGGGCTACACCTTC. Protein sequence: CASSFDGQGIGGYTF.